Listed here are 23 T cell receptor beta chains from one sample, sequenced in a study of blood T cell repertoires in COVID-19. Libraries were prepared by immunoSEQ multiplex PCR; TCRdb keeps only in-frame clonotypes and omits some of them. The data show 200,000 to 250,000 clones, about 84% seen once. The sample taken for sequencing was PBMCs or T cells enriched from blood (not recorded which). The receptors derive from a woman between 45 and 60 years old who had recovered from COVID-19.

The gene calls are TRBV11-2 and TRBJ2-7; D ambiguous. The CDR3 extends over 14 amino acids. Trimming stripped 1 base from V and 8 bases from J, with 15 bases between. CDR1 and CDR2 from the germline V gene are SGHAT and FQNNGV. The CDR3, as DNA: TGTGCCAGCAGCTTAGCAGGAACAGATATTAAGCAGTACTTC. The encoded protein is CASSLAGTDIKQYF. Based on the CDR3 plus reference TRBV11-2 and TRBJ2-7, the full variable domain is EAGVAQSPRYKIIEKRQSVAFWCNPISGHATLYWYQQILGQGPKLLIQFQNNGVVDDSQLPKDRFSAERLKGVDSTLKIQPAKLEDSAVYLCASSLAGTDIKQYFGPGTRLTVT.

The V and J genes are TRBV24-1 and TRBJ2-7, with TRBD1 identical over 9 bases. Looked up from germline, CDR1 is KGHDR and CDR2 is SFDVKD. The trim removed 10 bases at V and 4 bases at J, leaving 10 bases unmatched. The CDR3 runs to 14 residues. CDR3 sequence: CATDSGTGSYEQYF. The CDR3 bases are TGTGCCACGGATTCCGGGACAGGGTCGTACGAGCAGTACTTC.

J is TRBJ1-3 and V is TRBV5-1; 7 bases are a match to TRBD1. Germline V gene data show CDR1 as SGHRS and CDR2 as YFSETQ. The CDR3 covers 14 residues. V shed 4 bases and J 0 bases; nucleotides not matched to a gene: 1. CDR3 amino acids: CASSRDSSGNTIYF. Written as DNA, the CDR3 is TGCGCCAGCAGCCGGGACAGCTCTGGAAACACCATATATTTT.

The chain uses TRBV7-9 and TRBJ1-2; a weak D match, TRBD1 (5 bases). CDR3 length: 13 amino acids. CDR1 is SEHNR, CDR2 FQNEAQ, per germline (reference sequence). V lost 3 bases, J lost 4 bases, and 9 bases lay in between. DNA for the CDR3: TGTGCCAGCAGCTTGGCAGGGTTCTATGGCTACACCTTC. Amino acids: CASSLAGFYGYTF.

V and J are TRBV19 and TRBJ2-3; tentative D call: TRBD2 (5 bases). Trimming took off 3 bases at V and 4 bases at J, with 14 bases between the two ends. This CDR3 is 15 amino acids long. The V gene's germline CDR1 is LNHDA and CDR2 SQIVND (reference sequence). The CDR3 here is CASSIRLAPPDTQYF. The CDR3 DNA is TGTGCCAGTAGTATTCGGCTAGCTCCGCCAGATACGCAGTATTTT. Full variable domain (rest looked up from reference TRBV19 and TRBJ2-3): DGGITQSPKYLFRKEGQNVTLSCEQNLNHDAMYWYRQDPGQGLRLIYYSQIVNDFQKGDIAEGYSVSREKKESFPLTVTSAQKNPTAFYLCASSIRLAPPDTQYFGPGTRLTVL.

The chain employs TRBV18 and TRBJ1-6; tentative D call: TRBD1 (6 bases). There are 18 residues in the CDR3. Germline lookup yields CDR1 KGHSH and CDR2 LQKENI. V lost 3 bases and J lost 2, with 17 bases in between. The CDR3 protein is CASSPLPGTGTYNSPLHF. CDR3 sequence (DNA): TGTGCCAGCTCACCCTTACCCGGAACAGGGACCTATAATTCACCCCTCCACTTT.

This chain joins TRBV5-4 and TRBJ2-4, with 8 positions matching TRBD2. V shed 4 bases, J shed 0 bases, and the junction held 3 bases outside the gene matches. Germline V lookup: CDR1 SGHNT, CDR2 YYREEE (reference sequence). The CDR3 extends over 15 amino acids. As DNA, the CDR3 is TGTGCCAGCAGCCGGGAGGGATTAGCCAAAAACATTCAGTACTTC. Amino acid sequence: CASSREGLAKNIQYF.

The CDR3 DNA reads TGTGCCAGCAGCCCCTATCTAAGCGGGAGGGCCCAGGGCCAAGAGACCCAGTACTTC. Translated, it gives CASSPYLSGRAQGQETQYF. This sequence joins TRBV7-2 and TRBJ2-5; 10 bases match TRBD2. CDR1 is SGHTA, CDR2 FQGNSA, per germline. The junction had 16 bases not matched to a gene; V was cut back by 5 bases and J by 1 base. This CDR3 is built from 19 residues.

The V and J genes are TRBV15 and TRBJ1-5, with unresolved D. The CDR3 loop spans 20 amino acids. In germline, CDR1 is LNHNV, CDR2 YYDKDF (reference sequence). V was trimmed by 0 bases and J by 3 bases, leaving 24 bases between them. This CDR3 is CATSRDQSGRKGGFNQPQHF. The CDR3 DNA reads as TGTGCCACCAGCAGAGATCAGTCTGGGAGGAAAGGAGGATTCAATCAGCCCCAGCATTTT.

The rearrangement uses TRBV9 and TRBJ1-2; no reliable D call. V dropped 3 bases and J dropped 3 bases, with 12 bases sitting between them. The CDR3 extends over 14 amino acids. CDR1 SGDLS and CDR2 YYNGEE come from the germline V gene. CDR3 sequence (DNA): TGTGCCAGCAGCGCCGGGTCCGGGGACTATGGCTACACCTTC. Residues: CASSAGSGDYGYTF.

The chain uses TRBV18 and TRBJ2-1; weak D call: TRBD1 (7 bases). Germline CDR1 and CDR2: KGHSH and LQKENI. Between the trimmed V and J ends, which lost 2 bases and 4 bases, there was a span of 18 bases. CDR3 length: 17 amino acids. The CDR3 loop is CASSPRGRDTGYNEQFF. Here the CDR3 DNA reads TGTGCCAGCTCACCAAGGGGGCGGGACACCGGATACAATGAGCAGTTCTTC. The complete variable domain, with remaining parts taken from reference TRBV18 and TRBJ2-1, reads NAGVMQNPRHLVRRRGQEARLRCSPMKGHSHVYWYRQLPEEGLKFMVYLQKENIIDESGMPKERFSAEFPKEGPSILRIQQVVRGDSAAYFCASSPRGRDTGYNEQFFGPGTRLTVL.

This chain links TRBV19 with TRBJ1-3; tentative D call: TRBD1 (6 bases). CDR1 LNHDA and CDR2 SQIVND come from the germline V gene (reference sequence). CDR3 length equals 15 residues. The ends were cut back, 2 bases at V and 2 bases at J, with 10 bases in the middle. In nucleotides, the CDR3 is TGTGCCAGTAGTATATACAGGGTTACTGGAAACACCATATATTTT. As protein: CASSIYRVTGNTIYF.

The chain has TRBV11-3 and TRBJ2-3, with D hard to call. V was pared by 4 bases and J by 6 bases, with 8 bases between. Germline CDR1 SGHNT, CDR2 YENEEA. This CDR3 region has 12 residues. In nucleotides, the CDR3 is TGTGCCAGCAGCTCGTATACTGATACGCAGTATTTT. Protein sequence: CASSSYTDTQYF.

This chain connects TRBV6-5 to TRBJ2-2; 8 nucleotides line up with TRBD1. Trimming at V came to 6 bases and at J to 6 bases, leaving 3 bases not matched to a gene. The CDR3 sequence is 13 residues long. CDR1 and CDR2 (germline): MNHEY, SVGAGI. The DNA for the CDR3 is TGTGCCAGCAGACCGGACAGGGCCGGGGAGCTGTTTTTT. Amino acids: CASRPDRAGELFF.

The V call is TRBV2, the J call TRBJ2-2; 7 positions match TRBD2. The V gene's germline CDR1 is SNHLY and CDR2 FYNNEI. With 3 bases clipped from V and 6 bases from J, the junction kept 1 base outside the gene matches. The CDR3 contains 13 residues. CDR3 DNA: TGTGCCAGCAGTGAGGGAGGGGCCGGGGAGCTGTTTTTT. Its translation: CASSEGGAGELFF.

In DNA form, the CDR3 reads TGTGCCTGCTGGACTAGCCCCTACGAGCAGTACTTC. This translates into CACWTSPYEQYF. The chain has TRBV27 and TRBJ2-7; TRBD2 matches 8 bases. With V trimmed by 11 bases and J by 2 bases, 5 bases remained unmatched. The CDR3 sequence is 12 residues long. Germline lookup yields CDR1 MNHEY and CDR2 SMNVEV (reference sequence).

CDR3 coding DNA: TGTGCCAGCAGTTTATTTCGGGGGGCGAACCAAAACAATGAGCAGTTCTTC. Its protein product is CASSLFRGANQNNEQFF. The chain has TRBV28 and TRBJ2-1; D perhaps matches TRBD2 (7 bases). Germline V gene data show CDR1 as MDHEN and CDR2 as SYDVKM. This CDR3 has 17 residues. Between the trimmed V and J ends, which lost 1 base and 5 bases, there was a span of 18 bases.

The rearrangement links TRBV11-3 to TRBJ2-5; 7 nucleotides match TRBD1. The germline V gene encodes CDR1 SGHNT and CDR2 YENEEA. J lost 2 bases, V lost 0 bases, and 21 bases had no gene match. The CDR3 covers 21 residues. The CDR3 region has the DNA TGTGCCAGCAGCTTAGAAGGCTTCGGGGACAGAACTAAGCGATATCAAGAGACCCAGTACTTC. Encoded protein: CASSLEGFGDRTKRYQETQYF. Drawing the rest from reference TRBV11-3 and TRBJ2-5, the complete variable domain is EAGVVQSPRYKIIEKKQPVAFWCNPISGHNTLYWYLQNLGQGPELLIRYENEEAVDDSQLPKDRFSAERLKGVDSTLKIQPAELGDSAVYLCASSLEGFGDRTKRYQETQYFGPGTRLLVL.

The CDR3 sequence is CASSFRTHSNYGYTF. The CDR3, as DNA: TGCGCCAGCAGCTTCCGTACACATTCTAACTATGGCTACACCTTC. V and J are TRBV5-1 and TRBJ1-2; D is uncertain. Germline-derived CDR1 and CDR2 are SGHRS and YFSETQ. The V gene lost 2 bases and the J gene lost 0 bases, with 11 bases spanning the gap. The CDR3 loop spans 15 amino acids.

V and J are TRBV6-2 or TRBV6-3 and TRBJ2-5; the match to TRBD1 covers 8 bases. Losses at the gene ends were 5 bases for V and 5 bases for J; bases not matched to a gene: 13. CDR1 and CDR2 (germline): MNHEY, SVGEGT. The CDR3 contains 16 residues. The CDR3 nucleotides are TGTGCCAGCAGTCGCCACCCAGGACAGGGAGACGAGACCCAGTACTTC. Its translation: CASSRHPGQGDETQYF.

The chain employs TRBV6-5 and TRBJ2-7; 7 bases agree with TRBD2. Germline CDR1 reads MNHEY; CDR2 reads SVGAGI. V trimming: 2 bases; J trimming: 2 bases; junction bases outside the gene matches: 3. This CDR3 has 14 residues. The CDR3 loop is CASSYGGGAYEQYF. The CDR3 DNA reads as TGTGCCAGCAGTTACGGCGGGGGAGCCTACGAGCAGTACTTC.

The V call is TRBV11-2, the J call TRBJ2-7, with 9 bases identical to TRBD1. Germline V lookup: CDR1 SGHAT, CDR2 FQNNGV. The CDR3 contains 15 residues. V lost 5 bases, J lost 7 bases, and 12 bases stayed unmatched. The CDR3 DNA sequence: TGTGCCAGCAGCCCACAGGGGGCGCGAGGTTTAGAGCAGTACTTC. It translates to CASSPQGARGLEQYF.

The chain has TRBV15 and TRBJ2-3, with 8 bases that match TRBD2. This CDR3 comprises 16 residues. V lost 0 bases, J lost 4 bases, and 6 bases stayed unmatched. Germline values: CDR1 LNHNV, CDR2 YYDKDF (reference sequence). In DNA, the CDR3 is TGTGCCACCAGCAGAGATCGGAGCGGGGGCTCAGATACGCAGTATTTT. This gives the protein CATSRDRSGGSDTQYF.